The 22 T cell receptor beta chains presented below share a single source sample, sequenced in a study of identical twins. TCRdb reprocessed the 5' RACE reads via MiXCR and lists one record per CDR3 protein. Of 350,000 to 450,000 distinct CDR3 sequences listed, about a fifth are singletons. The sequenced material came from naive T cells sorted from blood. The receptors here all came from a man aged 50-59 years in good health.

The chain combines TRBV11-2 with TRBJ1-1; 8 bases fit TRBD1. The germline CDR1 and CDR2 sequences are SGHAT and FQNNGV. There are 15 residues in the CDR3. Losses at the gene ends were 4 bases for V and 4 bases for J; bases not matched to a gene: 8. In DNA form, the CDR3 reads TGTGCCAGCAGCTCATCGGACAGGGTGAGCACTGAAGCTTTCTTT. Translated: CASSSSDRVSTEAFF. The full variable domain, completed using reference TRBV11-2 and TRBJ1-1, is EAGVAQSPRYKIIEKRQSVAFWCNPISGHATLYWYQQILGQGPKLLIQFQNNGVVDDSQLPKDRFSAERLKGVDSTLKIQPAKLEDSAVYLCASSSSDRVSTEAFFGQGTRLTVV.

The rearrangement uses TRBV5-1 and TRBJ2-1; a weak D match, TRBD1 (5 bases). V was shortened by 4 bases and J by 0 bases, with 20 bases between the two germline ends. The germline V gene encodes CDR1 SGHRS and CDR2 YFSETQ. CDR3 length: 18 amino acids. DNA for the CDR3: TGCGCCAGCAGCACAGGATCTGAGGCGGCCAGCTCCTACAATGAGCAGTTCTTC. This translates into CASSTGSEAASSYNEQFF.

The chain links TRBV6-1 to TRBJ2-7, with D perhaps matching TRBD1 or TRBD2 (5 bases each). Between the trimmed V and J ends, which lost 6 bases and 6 bases, there was a span of 21 bases. CDR1 is MNHNS, CDR2 SASEGT, per germline. The CDR3 runs to 15 residues. CDR3 sequence (DNA): TGTGCCAGCAGCCTTCGAGGGAGTATGGGGCCCGAGCAGTACTTC. Protein product: CASSLRGSMGPEQYF.

This chain links TRBV20-1 with TRBJ2-1, with D possibly matching TRBD1 (5 bases). Germline CDR1 is DFQATT and CDR2 is SNEGSKA (reference sequence). Trimming pared 1 base from V and 7 bases from J, leaving 11 bases between. This CDR3 spans 13 amino acids. The CDR3 DNA is TGCAGTGCTAGAGCAGGGCCTTGGAATGAGCAGTTCTTC. Translated: CSARAGPWNEQFF.

There are a few counts of this clonotype. CDR3 in DNA: TGCAGTGCTAGAGCCTGGACTAGCGGGGGGGTGGACCAGTACTTC. Translating it yields CSARAWTSGGVDQYF. The chain employs TRBV20-1 and TRBJ2-5, with 15 bases matching TRBD2. CDR3 length: 15 amino acids. The germline V gene encodes CDR1 DFQATT and CDR2 SNEGSKA (reference sequence). The V gene end was trimmed by 1 base and the J gene end by 10 bases; junction bases not matched to a gene: 7.

The chain has TRBV4-3 and TRBJ2-5; D unclear. CDR3 length: 14 residues. Deletions cut 0 bases from V and 1 base from J, with 6 bases between. Looked up from germline, CDR1 is LGHNA and CDR2 is YSLEER. In DNA, the CDR3 is TGCGCCAGCAGCCAAGATCCTGGCCAAGAGACCCAGTACTTC. Its protein is CASSQDPGQETQYF.

CDR3 sequence: CASSYWNTEAFF. For the CDR3, the DNA is TGTGCCAGCAGTTATTGGAACACTGAAGCTTTCTTT. The chain carries TRBV14 and TRBJ1-1; D unclear. The ends were cut back, 6 bases at V and 1 base at J, with 6 bases in the middle. The germline gives CDR1 SGHDN, CDR2 FVKESK. The CDR3 spans 12 residues.

This clonotype appeared many times. This chain's CDR3 is CAISFDLTGELFF. The CDR3 DNA sequence: TGTGCCATAAGTTTCGACCTCACCGGGGAGCTGTTTTTT. The chain is built from TRBV10-3 and TRBJ2-2; D gene unclear. CDR1 and CDR2 (germline): ENHRY, SYGVKD. V lost 9 bases, J lost 4 bases, and 12 bases lay in between. The CDR3 length is 13 residues.

This clonotype was seen only a few times. The J gene is TRBJ2-1, the V gene TRBV10-3; 12 positions agree with TRBD2. This CDR3 contains 15 residues. Germline V gives CDR1 ENHRY, CDR2 SYGVKD. J gave up 7 bases and V 0 bases, and 1 base lay outside the gene matches. The CDR3 here is CAISESGTSGNEQFF. In nucleotides, the CDR3 is TGTGCCATCAGTGAGTCGGGGACTAGCGGGAATGAGCAGTTCTTC.

This clonotype was counted between two and nine times. This sequence joins TRBV7-2 and TRBJ1-3; D remains unclear. The CDR3 contains 15 residues. The ends were cut back, 5 bases at V and 0 bases at J, with 11 bases in the middle. Germline CDR1 is SGHTA and CDR2 is FQGNSA. This CDR3 is CASSPSAPSGNTIYF. The CDR3 DNA reads as TGTGCCAGCAGCCCCTCAGCGCCCTCTGGAAACACCATATATTTT.

This clonotype was found a few times. The V and J genes are TRBV5-1 and TRBJ2-7; the D gene could be TRBD1 or TRBD2 (5 bases each). Germline V lookup: CDR1 SGHRS, CDR2 YFSETQ. The CDR3 spans 19 residues. Trimming cost V 3 bases and J 2 bases, with 27 bases left between them. The CDR3 is CASSSPRGRARFDTYEQYF. The DNA for the CDR3 is TGCGCCAGCAGCTCTCCGAGGGGACGGGCTAGATTTGACACCTACGAGCAGTACTTC.

This clonotype has more than one count but fewer than ten. The chain is built from TRBV7-9 and TRBJ2-3; D unclear. The germline CDR1 and CDR2 sequences are SEHNR and FQNEAQ (reference sequence). Trimming removed 4 bases at V and 5 bases at J, with 10 bases between. CDR3 length equals 13 residues. CDR3 coding DNA: TGTGCCAGCAGCTCGACGTCCGGAGATACGCAGTATTTT. Its translation: CASSSTSGDTQYF.

This clonotype occurred many times. The CDR3: CASSPQQGSRNTQYF. CDR3 bases: TGTGCCAGCAGCCCACAACAGGGCTCCCGGAATACGCAGTATTTT. V and J are TRBV7-2 and TRBJ2-3; TRBD1 might be the D (6 bases). Germline V CDR1 and CDR2: SGHTA, FQGNSA. This CDR3 is built from 15 residues. V lost 5 bases and J 7 bases, leaving 19 bases between the germline ends. Using reference TRBV7-2 and TRBJ2-3 for the parts outside the CDR3, the full variable domain is GAGVSQSPSNKVTEKGKDVELRCDPISGHTALYWYRQSLGQGLEFLIYFQGNSAPDKSGLPSDRFSAERTGGSVSTLTIQRTQQEDSAVYLCASSPQQGSRNTQYFGPGTRLTVL.

This clonotype has at least ten counts. The CDR3 nucleotides are TGCAGTGCTAGCCGCCGAAGGAATGTTGGAAACACCATATATTTT. The encoded protein is CSASRRRNVGNTIYF. The J gene is TRBJ1-3, the V gene TRBV20-1; no reliable D call. V was trimmed by 3 bases and J by 3 bases, leaving 15 bases between them. Germline assignment: CDR1 DFQATT and CDR2 SNEGSKA (reference sequence). The CDR3 totals 15 residues.

This clonotype was seen repeatedly, ten times or more. The V gene is TRBV5-1, the J gene TRBJ2-3; tentatively, D is TRBD1 or TRBD2 (5 bases each). Germline V CDR1 and CDR2: SGHRS, YFSETQ. The CDR3 runs to 15 residues. Trimming stripped 3 bases from V and 2 bases from J, with 13 bases between. In nucleotides, the CDR3 is TGCGCCAGCAGCTCCGCCGGGACGGACACAGATACGCAGTATTTT. Translation gives CASSSAGTDTDTQYF.

V and J are TRBV15 and TRBJ1-4, with D perhaps TRBD1 (5 bases). The CDR3 has 15 residues. The V gene's germline CDR1 is LNHNV and CDR2 YYDKDF (reference sequence). V lost 4 bases and J 4 bases, leaving 13 bases between the germline ends. The DNA for the CDR3 is TGTGCCACCAGCAAGACAGCAAATAGTAATGAAAAACTGTTTTTT. Amino acids: CATSKTANSNEKLFF.

The CDR3 nucleotides are TGCAGTGCTAGAGGTGCAGGAACCTACGAGCAGTACTTC. It encodes CSARGAGTYEQYF. This rearrangement joins TRBV20-1 to TRBJ2-7; D unresolved. The CDR3 totals 13 residues. V was trimmed by 1 base and J by 2 bases, leaving 9 bases between them. Looked up from germline, CDR1 is DFQATT and CDR2 is SNEGSKA (reference sequence).

The chain employs TRBV5-1 and TRBJ2-2, with D unresolved. Germline V gives CDR1 SGHRS, CDR2 YFSETQ. Between the trimmed V and J ends, which lost 5 bases and 6 bases, there was a span of 5 bases. This CDR3 has 11 residues. In nucleotides, the CDR3 is TGCGCCAGCAGAGCTTCCGGGGAGCTGTTTTTT. Its translation: CASRASGELFF.

This clonotype was picked up a small number of times. The chain links TRBV3-1 to TRBJ1-2; D remains ambiguous. Germline V gene data show CDR1 as LGHDT and CDR2 as YNNKEL (reference sequence). V shed 0 bases and J shed 6 bases, with 5 bases lying between them. The CDR3 sequence is 12 residues long. The CDR3 protein is CASSQERDGYTF. The CDR3 nucleotides read TGTGCCAGCAGCCAAGAAAGGGATGGCTACACCTTC.

This clonotype appeared a few times. The genes are TRBV6-2 or TRBV6-3 and TRBJ2-1; 10 bases are shared with TRBD2. CDR3 size: 16 residues. In germline, CDR1 is MNHEY, CDR2 SVGEGT. V lost 2 bases and J lost 5; bases outside the gene matches: 6. CDR3 protein: CASSYALAGAHNEQFF. The CDR3 DNA sequence: TGTGCCAGCAGTTACGCCCTAGCGGGAGCGCACAATGAGCAGTTCTTC.

This clonotype has a handful of counts. This chain uses TRBV20-1 with TRBJ2-7; the D is unclear. Germline V gene data show CDR1 as DFQATT and CDR2 as SNEGSKA (reference sequence). This CDR3 spans 13 amino acids. Trimming stripped 1 base from V and 7 bases from J, with 14 bases between. CDR3 coding DNA: TGCAGTGCTAGAGCCCTGGGGTTGGGTGAGCAGTACTTC. Translated: CSARALGLGEQYF.

This clonotype showed up just a few times. The chain is built from TRBV20-1 and TRBJ2-3; TRBD2 aligns across 8 bases. J was trimmed by 6 bases and V by 1 base; bases with no gene match: 6. This CDR3 has 14 amino acids. CDR1 is DFQATT, CDR2 SNEGSKA, per germline (reference sequence). This chain's CDR3 is CSARVRGGGDTQYF. The CDR3 DNA sequence: TGCAGTGCTAGAGTCCGGGGGGGAGGGGATACGCAGTATTTT.